This record covers a single T cell receptor (beta chain). The data were taken from a study of blood T cell repertoires in COVID-19. Study summary: Both acute and convalescent COVID-19 samples were obtained from the United States, Italy and Spain.

Trimming removed 10 bases from V and 7 bases from J; junction bases left unmatched: 13. This CDR3 contains 14 residues. Germline values: CDR1 SNHLY, CDR2 FYNNEI. Clones were read by immunoSEQ multiplex PCR, and TCRdb kept only the in-frame ones, dropping some. The data show under 350,000 clones, roughly 89% seen once. V gene TRBV2 combines with J gene TRBJ1-1, with 9 nucleotides matching TRBD1. Sequenced sample: peripheral blood. This receptor was identified in a man aged 35 to 55 with acute or convalescent COVID-19. The CDR3 spells CATGALDRGLEAFF. CDR3 sequence (DNA): TGTGCCACCGGCGCGTTGGACAGGGGACTTGAAGCTTTCTTT. Full variable domain (missing parts from reference TRBV2 and TRBJ1-1): EPEVTQTPSHQVTQMGQEVILRCVPISNHLYFYWYRQILGQKVEFLVSFYNNEISEKSEIFDDQFSVERPDGSNFTLKIRSTKLEDSAMYFCATGALDRGLEAFFGQGTRLTVV.